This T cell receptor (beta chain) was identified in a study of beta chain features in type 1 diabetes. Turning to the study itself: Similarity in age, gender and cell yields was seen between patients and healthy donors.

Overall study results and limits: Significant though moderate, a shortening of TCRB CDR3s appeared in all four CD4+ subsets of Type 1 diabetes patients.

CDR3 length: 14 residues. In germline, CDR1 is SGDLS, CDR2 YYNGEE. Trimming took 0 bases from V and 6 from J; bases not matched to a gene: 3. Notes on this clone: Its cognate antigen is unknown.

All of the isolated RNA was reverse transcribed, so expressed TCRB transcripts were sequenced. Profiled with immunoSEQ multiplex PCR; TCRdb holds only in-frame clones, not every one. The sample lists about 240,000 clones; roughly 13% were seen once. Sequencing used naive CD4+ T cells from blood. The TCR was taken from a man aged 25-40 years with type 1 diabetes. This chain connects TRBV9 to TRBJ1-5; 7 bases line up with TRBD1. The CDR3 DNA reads TGTGCCAGCAGCGTAGGACAGGGCGGTCAGCCCCAGCATTTT. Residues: CASSVGQGGQPQHF.